This T cell receptor (beta chain) was documented in a study of molecular identifiers for immune sequencing clone quantification. Whole-study context: In the replicates, RNA derived from about 19,000 or 110,000 naive CD8 cells was divided into five parts, and four were sequenced.

There are 18 residues in the CDR3. V was pared by 0 bases and J by 3 bases, with 18 bases between. Looked up from germline, CDR1 is SGHRS and CDR2 is YFSETQ. Naive CD8 T cells underwent sorting with the CD8+CD4-CCR7+CD45RA+ definition. It was with previously described methods and listed TCR primers that bulk TCR libraries were made. TCRdb passed the PCR reads through MiXCR, listing each CDR3 protein once. This sample has 600,000 to 650,000 distinct CDR3 sequences, with around 20% found just once. The receptor was isolated from a human donor in good health. Some libraries in this study had Jurkat cell RNA spiked in. The V call is TRBV5-1, the J call TRBJ2-2; the D gene could be TRBD1 or TRBD2 (6 bases each). Source material: naive CD8+ T cells from blood, with Jurkat cell RNA spiked in. Subset denoted: FACS-sorted CD8+CD4-CCR7+CD45RA+ naive T cells. CDR3 sequence reads: CASSLALTGGQHTGELFF. The DNA of the CDR3 is TGCGCCAGCAGCTTGGCCCTAACCGGGGGACAACACACCGGGGAGCTGTTTTTT.